The sample holds a few counts of the clone carrying this T cell receptor beta chain. The antigen is undetermined. Molecular barcoding with unique molecular identifiers was used for the TCRbeta library. TCRdb reprocessed the PCR reads via MiXCR and lists one record per CDR3 protein. Counted here are hundreds of thousands of distinct CDR3 sequences, roughly 15% occurring once; the ten biggest clones make up 25% to 30%. These data are taken from a study of T-cell reconstitution after alpha-beta-depleted transplantation in children. V gave up 4 bases and J gave up 4 bases, with 14 bases separating them. The V gene's germline CDR1 is MNHEY and CDR2 SVGAGI. The CDR3 runs to 14 residues. General study findings and limits: Most T-cell counts and diversity one year after the transplant came from T cells that were newly produced. About two months after transplant, alpha-beta T cells reportedly came from several hundred expanded graft clones.

The sequence was obtained from a boy under two years old who had a stem cell transplant for Wiskott-Aldrich syndrome, so the T cells may come from the graft donor. Material: PBMCs, mostly from graft donor cells, obtained 360 days after TCRalphabeta/CD19-depleted stem cell transplant. The gene calls are TRBV6-5 and TRBJ2-7; D is perhaps TRBD2 (6 bases). The CDR3 spells CASSWAAGGYEQYF. The CDR3 region has the DNA TGTGCCAGCAGTTGGGCCGCCGGGGGATACGAGCAGTACTTC.